The 30 T cell receptor beta chains below all came from one sample that was sequenced in a study of cytotoxic CD8 clonotypes in ibrutinib-treated CLL. The repertoire was sequenced with immunoSEQ multiplex PCR; TCRdb's copy has only in-frame clones and lacks some. Here the sample spans approximately 330,000 clones, approximately 80% being singletons. Sequences were derived from PBMCs, sampled before ibrutinib treatment. Receptors were obtained from a human donor with chronic lymphocytic leukemia.

A single count supports this clone. This chain joins TRBV25-1 and TRBJ2-5; 10 nucleotides line up with TRBD1. The CDR3 is 15 residues long. Germline V gene data show CDR1 as MGHDK and CDR2 as SYGVNS. V lost 1 base and J lost 5; bases outside the gene matches: 4. The CDR3 DNA is TGTGCCAGCAGTGAATTGACAGGGGGCCTTGAGACCCAGTACTTC. As protein: CASSELTGGLETQYF. Complete variable domain (other parts from reference TRBV25-1 and TRBJ2-5): EADIYQTPRYLVIGTGKKITLECSQTMGHDKMYWYQQDPGMELHLIHYSYGVNSTEKGDLSSESTVSRIRTEHFPLTLESARPSHTSQYLCASSELTGGLETQYFGPGTRLLVL.

This chain connects TRBV30 to TRBJ1-2; the D is unclear. The V gene lost 1 base and the J gene lost 3 bases, with 9 bases spanning the gap. CDR1 GTSNPN and CDR2 SVGIG come from the germline V gene (reference sequence). The CDR3 consists of 13 residues. CDR3 sequence: CAWSGGLHYGYTF. The DNA of the CDR3 is TGTGCCTGGAGTGGAGGGCTACACTATGGCTACACCTTC.

V gene TRBV5-8 combines with J gene TRBJ2-2; D gene unclear. V was clipped by 1 base and J by 1 base, with 14 bases between them. Germline V CDR1 and CDR2: SGHTS, YDEGEE. The CDR3 has 17 residues. CDR3 nucleotide sequence: TGTGCCAGCAGCTTGAATTTCGGAACATTGAACACCGGGGAGCTGTTTTTT. It yields the protein CASSLNFGTLNTGELFF.

The chain couples TRBV9 to TRBJ2-7; D is unclear. There are 11 residues in the CDR3. The germline V gene encodes CDR1 SGDLS and CDR2 YYNGEE. V dropped 4 bases and J dropped 6 bases, with 8 bases sitting between them. The chain's CDR3 is CASSPRREQYF. CDR3 nucleotides: TGTGCCAGCAGCCCCCGACGCGAGCAGTACTTC.

V gene TRBV9 combines with J gene TRBJ1-1; no definite D call. Trimming pared 4 bases from V and 6 bases from J, leaving 13 bases between. This CDR3 comprises 13 residues. CDR1 is SGDLS, CDR2 YYNGEE, per germline. In DNA, the CDR3 is TGTGCCAGCAGCCCCCCGGCGTCCCCTGAAGCTTTCTTT. Encoded protein: CASSPPASPEAFF.

The J gene is TRBJ1-2, the V gene TRBV5-6; D is unresolved. Germline CDR1 is SGHDT and CDR2 is YYEEEE. The length of the CDR3 is 17 residues. The V end was cut by 4 bases, the J end by 4 bases, with 23 bases between. The CDR3 nucleotides are TGTGCCAGCAGCCTACTGGGCTTGTCGGGATTTCGCTATGGCTACACCTTC. Amino acids: CASSLLGLSGFRYGYTF.

The chain joins TRBV23-1 to TRBJ2-5, with TRBD1 matching 8 bases. TRBV23-1 carries the ORF label, with uncertain function. There are 17 residues in the CDR3. V shed 0 bases, J shed 4 bases, and the junction held 10 bases outside the gene matches. This CDR3 is CASSQSLTGEDAETQYF. The CDR3 DNA sequence: TGCGCCAGCAGTCAATCGCTGACAGGGGAGGACGCAGAGACCCAGTACTTC.

This clone was found a few times. The V gene is TRBV7-2, the J gene TRBJ1-2; D might be TRBD1 (5 bases). The V and J ends lost 4 bases and 8 bases respectively, with 26 bases between them. The germline V gene has CDR1 SGHTA and CDR2 FQGNSA. The CDR3 sequence is 17 residues long. In DNA form, the CDR3 reads TGTGCCAGCAGCTCGCAAATTGCGGGGACTTCCCGGTTCGGCTACACCTTC. The encoded protein is CASSSQIAGTSRFGYTF.

The chain joins TRBV7-9 to TRBJ1-2, with a possible D match to TRBD1 (5 bases). V dropped 5 bases and J dropped 5 bases, with 12 bases sitting between them. Germline-derived CDR1 and CDR2 are SEHNR and FQNEAQ (reference sequence). The CDR3 is made up of 13 amino acids. The chain's CDR3 is CASSVGEGYGYTF. CDR3 coding DNA: TGTGCCAGCAGCGTGGGAGAGGGGTATGGCTACACCTTC.

The V gene is TRBV7-6, the J gene TRBJ2-3; TRBD1 is a possible D gene (6 bases). The V end was cut by 0 bases, the J end by 1 base, with 11 bases between. CDR1 and CDR2 (germline): SGHVS, FNYEAQ. The CDR3 is 16 amino acids. The CDR3 loop reads CASSLANRVGTDTQYF. CDR3 in DNA: TGTGCCAGCAGCTTAGCGAACAGGGTAGGCACAGATACGCAGTATTTT.

J is TRBJ2-7 and V is TRBV25-1, with a possible D match to TRBD2 (5 bases). V shed 3 bases and J shed 3 bases, with 12 bases lying between them. This CDR3 comprises 14 residues. CDR1 is MGHDK and CDR2 is SYGVNS in the germline V gene. The CDR3 DNA reads TGTGCCAGCAGTGACCCCCTCGGGGTCTACGAGCAGTACTTC. Protein sequence: CASSDPLGVYEQYF.

This clone appeared once. The chain recombines TRBV9 with TRBJ2-3; no clear D gene. V was shortened by 3 bases and J by 2 bases, with 10 bases between the two germline ends. The germline gives CDR1 SGDLS, CDR2 YYNGEE. The CDR3 has 14 residues. In DNA, the CDR3 is TGTGCCAGCAGCGCAGCCCCACACACAGATACGCAGTATTTT. Protein sequence: CASSAAPHTDTQYF.

V is TRBV19 and J is TRBJ2-2; 7 positions agree with TRBD2. Germline CDR1 LNHDA, CDR2 SQIVND (reference sequence). The CDR3 spans 15 residues. The V gene end was trimmed by 4 bases and the J gene end by 3 bases; junction bases not matched to a gene: 5. The CDR3 loop is CASSKGLADTGELFF. The CDR3 DNA reads TGTGCCAGTAGTAAGGGGCTAGCGGACACCGGGGAGCTGTTTTTT.

CDR3 loop: CASSPWRSSSGSYEQYF. The DNA for the CDR3 is TGTGCCAGCAGCCCGTGGCGGTCTTCTAGCGGGAGTTACGAGCAGTACTTC. The V gene is TRBV9, the J gene TRBJ2-7; 10 positions agree with TRBD2. CDR1 is SGDLS, CDR2 YYNGEE, per germline. CDR3 length: 17 residues. V was pared by 4 bases and J by 4 bases, with 14 bases of the junction left unmatched.

The chain couples TRBV28 to TRBJ1-2; D remains unclear. The CDR3 consists of 18 residues. Per germline, CDR1 MDHEN and CDR2 SYDVKM. V gave up 3 bases and J gave up 7 bases, with 27 bases separating them. CDR3: CASSFNGGSGLLGGGYTF. The CDR3 DNA reads as TGTGCCAGCAGTTTTAATGGAGGATCCGGGCTCCTCGGAGGTGGCTACACCTTC.

The V and J genes are TRBV19 and TRBJ2-7; D is unresolved. Germline V gene data show CDR1 as LNHDA and CDR2 as SQIVND (reference sequence). The CDR3 loop spans 10 amino acids. Between the trimmed V and J ends, which lost 11 bases and 0 bases, there was a span of 5 bases. CDR3 protein: CACGSYEQYF. The CDR3 nucleotides read TGTGCCTGCGGCTCCTACGAGCAGTACTTC.

This clone has only a few counts. This chain uses TRBV15 with TRBJ2-1; TRBD2 agrees at 10 bases. Germline V gene data show CDR1 as LNHNV and CDR2 as YYDKDF (reference sequence). CDR3 length: 16 residues. J lost 4 bases, V lost 1 base, and 4 bases had no gene match. The CDR3 nucleotides read TGTGCCACCAGCAGAGGTTATAGCGGGAGGTACAATGAGCAGTTCTTC. It codes for CATSRGYSGRYNEQFF.

The chain links TRBV5-3 to TRBJ2-1, with TRBD2 matching over 7 bases. TRBV5-3 is labeled an ORF, and its function is uncertain. Trimming at V came to 3 bases and at J to 8 bases, leaving 26 bases not matched to a gene. CDR3 size: 20 residues. The CDR3 spells CARSCRGDQPGRPPSHEQFF. The CDR3 DNA follows: TGTGCCAGAAGCTGCCGCGGGGACCAGCCCGGGAGGCCCCCTTCTCATGAGCAGTTCTTC.

V and J are TRBV4-3 and TRBJ2-5, with D perhaps TRBD1 (5 bases). The CDR3 has 14 amino acids. Germline loops: CDR1 LGHNA, CDR2 YSLEER. V dropped 2 bases and J dropped 5 bases, with 12 bases sitting between them. The chain's CDR3 is CASSQRIRGETQYF. In DNA form, the CDR3 reads TGCGCCAGCAGCCAACGTATTAGGGGCGAGACCCAGTACTTC.

The chain joins TRBV6-1 to TRBJ2-3, with TRBD1 as a possible D gene (5 bases). The V end lost 7 bases, the J end lost 0 bases, and 11 bases lay between the germline ends. The CDR3 is 14 residues long. CDR1 and CDR2 (germline): MNHNS, SASEGT. CDR3: CASKGQISTDTQYF. The CDR3 bases are TGTGCCAGCAAGGGGCAGATAAGCACAGATACGCAGTATTTT.

Only one count was recorded for this clone. The rearrangement uses TRBV14 and TRBJ1-1; a weak D match, TRBD1 (5 bases). CDR1 is SGHDN and CDR2 is FVKESK in the germline V gene. The CDR3 is 15 amino acids. Trimming removed 1 base from V and 4 bases from J, with 13 bases in between. The CDR3 bases are TGTGCCAGCAGCCAAGTGGTGACGGGGCTCACTGAAGCTTTCTTT. It codes for CASSQVVTGLTEAFF.

The V gene is TRBV2, the J gene TRBJ1-1; no firm D call. This CDR3 is 13 amino acids long. Trimming took off 7 bases at V and 13 bases at J, with 22 bases between the two ends. Looked up from germline, CDR1 is SNHLY and CDR2 is FYNNEI. The CDR3 DNA is TGTGCCAGCATGTTCCGGCAGATCAGAAGCGTTTTCTTT. This codes for CASMFRQIRSVFF.

In its sample, this clone was seen a few times. The chain links TRBV7-2 to TRBJ2-1; D uncertain. Trimming stripped 5 bases from V and 2 bases from J, with 16 bases between. The germline CDR1 and CDR2 sequences are SGHTA and FQGNSA. The CDR3 has 16 amino acids. In DNA form, the CDR3 reads TGTGCCAGCAGCCCTGAAAAACCGGGTCCCTACAATGAGCAGTTCTTC. Protein product: CASSPEKPGPYNEQFF.

This clone was counted a single time. The same CDR3 is also encoded by other DNA sequences in this sample. The rearrangement joins TRBV5-1 to TRBJ2-1, with 13 bases that match TRBD2. V shed 3 bases and J 4 bases; nucleotides not matched to a gene: 1. The germline V gene encodes CDR1 SGHRS and CDR2 YFSETQ. The CDR3 runs to 15 residues. The chain's CDR3 is CASSSGLAGYNEQFF. The CDR3, as DNA: TGCGCCAGCAGCTCGGGACTAGCGGGGTACAATGAGCAGTTCTTC.

This rearrangement joins TRBV7-9 to TRBJ1-2; no clear D. There are 11 residues in the CDR3. The V end lost 6 bases, the J end lost 7 bases, and 9 bases lay between the germline ends. Per the germline V gene, CDR1 is SEHNR and CDR2 is FQNEAQ (reference sequence). The CDR3 bases are TGTGCCAGCAGTCGGTCGTCTGGCTACACCTTC. As protein: CASSRSSGYTF. Full variable domain (rest looked up from reference TRBV7-9 and TRBJ1-2): DTGVSQNPRHKITKRGQNVTFRCDPISEHNRLYWYRQTLGQGPEFLTYFQNEAQLEKSRLLSDRFSAERPKGSFSTLEIQRTEQGDSAMYLCASSRSSGYTFGSGTRLTVV.

This clone was detected a few times. V gene TRBV6-5 combines with J gene TRBJ1-2, with D possibly TRBD1 on 5 matching bases. This CDR3 is 13 amino acids long. Germline V CDR1 and CDR2: MNHEY, SVGAGI. The V end was cut by 5 bases, the J end by 7 bases, with 14 bases between. DNA for the CDR3: TGTGCCAGCAGTCCCCAGGGCAGGTCTGGCTACACCTTC. Translating it yields CASSPQGRSGYTF.

This chain connects TRBV7-9 to TRBJ2-5; no reliable D call. Trimming left V 8 bases short and J 5 bases short, with 6 bases between. Germline CDR1 SEHNR, CDR2 FQNEAQ (reference sequence). This CDR3 has 10 amino acids. The CDR3 spells CASHGETQYF. The CDR3 nucleotides read TGTGCCAGCCATGGGGAGACCCAGTACTTC.

CDR3 protein: CASRPSGTGASGGLYEQYF. The CDR3 DNA reads TGTGCCAGCAGACCATCCGGGACAGGGGCGTCGGGAGGGCTCTACGAGCAGTACTTC. The chain employs TRBV27 and TRBJ2-7, with 10 bases fitting TRBD1. From germline, CDR1 is MNHEY and CDR2 SMNVEV (reference sequence). This CDR3 has 19 residues. Trimming took 6 bases from V and 3 from J; bases not matched to a gene: 20.

The V call is TRBV7-9, the J call TRBJ2-3; 9 nucleotides align to TRBD1. The germline gives CDR1 SEHNR, CDR2 FQNEAQ (reference sequence). CDR3 length: 18 amino acids. Unmatched junction bases numbered 9, after V lost 0 bases and J lost 2 bases. The CDR3 protein is CASSLAQGANPTTDTQYF. CDR3 nucleotides: TGTGCCAGCAGCTTAGCACAGGGGGCGAATCCCACCACAGATACGCAGTATTTT. Full variable domain (remainder filled in from reference TRBV7-9 and TRBJ2-3): DTGVSQNPRHKITKRGQNVTFRCDPISEHNRLYWYRQTLGQGPEFLTYFQNEAQLEKSRLLSDRFSAERPKGSFSTLEIQRTEQGDSAMYLCASSLAQGANPTTDTQYFGPGTRLTVL.

The chain couples TRBV4-1 to TRBJ1-5; TRBD1 aligns across 8 bases. With 0 bases clipped from V and 2 bases from J, the junction kept 9 bases outside the gene matches. The CDR3 extends over 18 amino acids. Germline V gene lookup returns CDR1 MGHRA and CDR2 YSYEKL. The CDR3 sequence: CASSQDRTGFGGNQPQHF. In DNA form, the CDR3 reads TGCGCCAGCAGCCAAGATAGGACAGGGTTTGGGGGCAATCAGCCCCAGCATTTT.